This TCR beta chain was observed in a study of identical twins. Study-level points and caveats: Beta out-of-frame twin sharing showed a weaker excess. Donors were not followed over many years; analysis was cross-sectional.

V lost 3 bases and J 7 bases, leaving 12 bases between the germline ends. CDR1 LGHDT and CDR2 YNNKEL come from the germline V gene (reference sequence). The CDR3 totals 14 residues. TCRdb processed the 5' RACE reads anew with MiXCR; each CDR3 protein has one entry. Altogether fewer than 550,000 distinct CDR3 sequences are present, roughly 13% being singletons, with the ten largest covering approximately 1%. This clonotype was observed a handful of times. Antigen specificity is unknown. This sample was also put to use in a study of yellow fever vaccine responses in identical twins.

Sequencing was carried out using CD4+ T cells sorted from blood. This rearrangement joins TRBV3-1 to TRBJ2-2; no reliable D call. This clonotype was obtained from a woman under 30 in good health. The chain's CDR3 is CASSQFWSGGELFF. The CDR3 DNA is TGTGCCAGCAGCCAGTTCTGGTCGGGCGGGGAGCTGTTTTTT.